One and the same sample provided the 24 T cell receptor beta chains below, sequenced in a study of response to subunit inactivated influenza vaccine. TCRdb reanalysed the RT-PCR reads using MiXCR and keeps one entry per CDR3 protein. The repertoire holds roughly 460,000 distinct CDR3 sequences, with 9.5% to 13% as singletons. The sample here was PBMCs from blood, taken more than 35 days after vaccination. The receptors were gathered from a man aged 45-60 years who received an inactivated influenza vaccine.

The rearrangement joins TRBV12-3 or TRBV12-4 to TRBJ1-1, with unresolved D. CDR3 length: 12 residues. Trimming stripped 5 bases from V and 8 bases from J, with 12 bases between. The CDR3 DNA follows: TGTGCCAGCAGTCCGTCCGCGGGAGAAGCTTTCTTT. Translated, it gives CASSPSAGEAFF.

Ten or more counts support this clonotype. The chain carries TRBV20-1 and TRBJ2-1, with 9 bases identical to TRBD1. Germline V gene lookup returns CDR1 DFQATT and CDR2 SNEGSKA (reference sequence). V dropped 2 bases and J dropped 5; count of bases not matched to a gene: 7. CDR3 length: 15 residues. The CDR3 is CSARPPGTGNNEQFF. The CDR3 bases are TGCAGTGCTAGACCGCCCGGGACAGGGAACAATGAGCAGTTCTTC.

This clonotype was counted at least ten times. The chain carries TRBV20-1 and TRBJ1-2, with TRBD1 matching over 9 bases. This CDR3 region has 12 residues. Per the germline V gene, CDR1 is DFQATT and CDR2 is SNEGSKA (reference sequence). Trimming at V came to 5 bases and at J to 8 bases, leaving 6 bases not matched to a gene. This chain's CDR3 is CSARTGGRGYTF. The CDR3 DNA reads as TGCAGTGCTCGCACAGGGGGCCGGGGCTACACCTTC.

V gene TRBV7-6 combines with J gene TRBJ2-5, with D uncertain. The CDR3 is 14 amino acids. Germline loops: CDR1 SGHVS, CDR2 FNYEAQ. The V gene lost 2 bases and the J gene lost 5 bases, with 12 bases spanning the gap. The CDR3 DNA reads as TGTGCCAGCAGCTTACAGCCAGGATGGGAGACCCAGTACTTC. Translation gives CASSLQPGWETQYF.

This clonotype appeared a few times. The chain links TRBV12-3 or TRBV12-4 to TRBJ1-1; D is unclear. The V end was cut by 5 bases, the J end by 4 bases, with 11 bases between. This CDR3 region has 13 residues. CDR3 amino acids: CASSPGVGTEAFF. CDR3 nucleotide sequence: TGTGCCAGCAGTCCAGGTGTCGGCACTGAAGCTTTCTTT.

CDR3 sequence: CASSEPPGQVVYF. The CDR3 region has the DNA TGCGCCAGCAGTGAGCCACCCGGACAGGTGGTGTACTTC. The chain is built from TRBV10-1 and TRBJ2-7; 7 bases map to TRBD1. V was clipped by 2 bases and J by 12 bases; unmatched bases: 10. Germline values: CDR1 WNHNN, CDR2 SYGVQD (reference sequence). There are 13 residues in the CDR3.

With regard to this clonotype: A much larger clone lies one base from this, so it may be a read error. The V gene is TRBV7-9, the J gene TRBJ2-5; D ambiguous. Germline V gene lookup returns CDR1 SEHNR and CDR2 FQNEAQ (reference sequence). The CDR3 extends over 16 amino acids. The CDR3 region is CASSPQLFVYHETQYF. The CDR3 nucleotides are TGTGCCAGCAGCCCCCAGTTGTTTGTGTACCATGAGACCCAGTACTTC.

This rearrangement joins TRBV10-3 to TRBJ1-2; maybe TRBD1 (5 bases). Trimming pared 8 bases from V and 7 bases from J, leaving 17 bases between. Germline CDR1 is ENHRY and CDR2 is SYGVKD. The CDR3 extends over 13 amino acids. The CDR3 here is CAISAGSESGYTF. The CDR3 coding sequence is TGTGCCATCTCGGCAGGGTCAGAATCTGGCTACACCTTC.

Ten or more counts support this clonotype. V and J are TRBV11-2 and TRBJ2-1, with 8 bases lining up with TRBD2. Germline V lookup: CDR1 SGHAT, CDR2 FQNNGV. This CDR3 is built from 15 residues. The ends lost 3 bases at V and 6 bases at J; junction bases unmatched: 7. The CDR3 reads CASSFGGERVNEQFF. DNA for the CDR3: TGTGCCAGCAGCTTCGGGGGGGAAAGGGTCAATGAGCAGTTCTTC.

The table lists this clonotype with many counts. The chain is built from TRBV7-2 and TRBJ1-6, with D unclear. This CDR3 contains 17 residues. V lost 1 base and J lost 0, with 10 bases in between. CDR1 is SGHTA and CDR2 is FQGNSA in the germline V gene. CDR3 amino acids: CASSLVEGYSYNSPLHF. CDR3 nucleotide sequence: TGTGCCAGCAGCTTAGTTGAAGGTTACTCCTATAATTCACCCCTCCACTTT.

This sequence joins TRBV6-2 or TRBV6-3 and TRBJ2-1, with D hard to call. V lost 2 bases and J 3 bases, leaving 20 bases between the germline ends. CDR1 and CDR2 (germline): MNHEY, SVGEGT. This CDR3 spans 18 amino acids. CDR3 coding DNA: TGTGCCAGCAGTTACCGCCGATCGGCGACTTCTGGCTACAATGAGCAGTTCTTC. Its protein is CASSYRRSATSGYNEQFF.

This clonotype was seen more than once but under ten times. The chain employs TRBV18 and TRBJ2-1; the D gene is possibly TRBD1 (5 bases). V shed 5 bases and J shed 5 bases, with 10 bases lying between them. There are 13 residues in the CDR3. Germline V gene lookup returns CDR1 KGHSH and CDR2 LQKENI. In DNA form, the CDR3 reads TGTGCCAGCTCAAAAAGGGGCGACAATGAGCAGTTCTTC. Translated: CASSKRGDNEQFF. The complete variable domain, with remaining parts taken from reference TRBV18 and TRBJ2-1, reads NAGVMQNPRHLVRRRGQEARLRCSPMKGHSHVYWYRQLPEEGLKFMVYLQKENIIDESGMPKERFSAEFPKEGPSILRIQQVVRGDSAAYFCASSKRGDNEQFFGPGTRLTVL.

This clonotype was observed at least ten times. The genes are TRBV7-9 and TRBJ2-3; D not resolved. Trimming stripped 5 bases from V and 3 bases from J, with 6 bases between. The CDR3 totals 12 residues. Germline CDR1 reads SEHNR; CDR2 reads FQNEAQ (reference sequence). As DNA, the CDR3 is TGTGCCAGCAGCACCACGACAGATACGCAGTATTTT. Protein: CASSTTTDTQYF.

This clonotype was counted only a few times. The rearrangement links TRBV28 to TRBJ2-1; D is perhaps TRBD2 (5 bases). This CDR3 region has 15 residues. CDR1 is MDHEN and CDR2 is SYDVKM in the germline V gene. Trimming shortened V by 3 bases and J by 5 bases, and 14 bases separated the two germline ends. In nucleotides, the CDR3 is TGTGCCAGCAGTTTCGTCCGGGGAGCAAACAATGAGCAGTTCTTC. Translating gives CASSFVRGANNEQFF.

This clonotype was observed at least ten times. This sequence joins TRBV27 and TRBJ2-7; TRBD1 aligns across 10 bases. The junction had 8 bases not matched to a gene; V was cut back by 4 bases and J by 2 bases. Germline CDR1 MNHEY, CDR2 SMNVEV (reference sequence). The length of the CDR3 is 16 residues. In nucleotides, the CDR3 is TGTGCCAGCAGTTACAGGAAGGGACAGGGGACCTACGAGCAGTACTTC. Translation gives CASSYRKGQGTYEQYF.

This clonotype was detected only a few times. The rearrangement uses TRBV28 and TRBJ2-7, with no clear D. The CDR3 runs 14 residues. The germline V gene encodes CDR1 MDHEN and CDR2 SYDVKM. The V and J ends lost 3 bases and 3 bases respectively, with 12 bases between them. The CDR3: CASSFRANYYEQYF. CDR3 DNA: TGTGCCAGCAGTTTTAGAGCTAATTACTACGAGCAGTACTTC. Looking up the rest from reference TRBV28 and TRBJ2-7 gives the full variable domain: DVKVTQSSRYLVKRTGEKVFLECVQDMDHENMFWYRQDPGLGLRLIYFSYDVKMKEKGDIPEGYSVSREKKERFSLILESASTNQTSMYLCASSFRANYYEQYFGPGTRLTVT.

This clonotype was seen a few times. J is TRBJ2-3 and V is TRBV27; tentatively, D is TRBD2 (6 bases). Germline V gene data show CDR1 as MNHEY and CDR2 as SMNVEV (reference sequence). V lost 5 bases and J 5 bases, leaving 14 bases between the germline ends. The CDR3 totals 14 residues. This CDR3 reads CASSPGTAGDTQYF. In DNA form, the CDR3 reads TGTGCCAGCAGTCCGGGGACTGCGGGAGATACGCAGTATTTT.

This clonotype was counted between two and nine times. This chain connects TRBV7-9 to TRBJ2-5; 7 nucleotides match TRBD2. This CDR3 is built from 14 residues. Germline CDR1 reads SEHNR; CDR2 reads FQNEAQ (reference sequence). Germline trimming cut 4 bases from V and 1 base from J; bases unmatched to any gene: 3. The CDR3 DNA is TGTGCCAGCAGCTACGGACTAGGCCAAGAGACCCAGTACTTC. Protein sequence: CASSYGLGQETQYF.

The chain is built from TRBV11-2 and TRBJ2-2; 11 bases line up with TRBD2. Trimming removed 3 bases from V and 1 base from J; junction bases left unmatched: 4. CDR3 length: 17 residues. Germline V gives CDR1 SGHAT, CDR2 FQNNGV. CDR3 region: CASSFRLAGKNTGELFF. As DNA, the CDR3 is TGTGCCAGCAGCTTTCGACTAGCGGGAAAGAACACCGGGGAGCTGTTTTTT.

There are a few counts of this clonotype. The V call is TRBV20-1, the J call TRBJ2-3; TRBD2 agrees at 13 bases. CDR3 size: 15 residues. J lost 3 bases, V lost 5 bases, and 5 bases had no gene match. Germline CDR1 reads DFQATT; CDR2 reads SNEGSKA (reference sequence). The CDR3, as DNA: TGCAGTGCTGTAAGACTAGCGGGAGGAACAGATACGCAGTATTTT. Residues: CSAVRLAGGTDTQYF.

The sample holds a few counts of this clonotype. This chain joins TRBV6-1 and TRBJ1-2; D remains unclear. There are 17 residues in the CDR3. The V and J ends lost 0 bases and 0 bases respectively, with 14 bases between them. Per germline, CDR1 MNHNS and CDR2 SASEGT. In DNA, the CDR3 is TGTGCCAGCAGTGAAGCGGCTTACAGAGCCGCTAACTATGGCTACACCTTC. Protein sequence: CASSEAAYRAANYGYTF.

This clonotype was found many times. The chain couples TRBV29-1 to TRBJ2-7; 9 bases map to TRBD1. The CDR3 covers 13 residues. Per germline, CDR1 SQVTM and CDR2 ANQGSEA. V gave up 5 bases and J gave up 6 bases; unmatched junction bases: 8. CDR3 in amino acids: CSVSQGAGFEQYF. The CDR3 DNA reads TGCAGCGTTTCACAGGGGGCAGGTTTCGAGCAGTACTTC.

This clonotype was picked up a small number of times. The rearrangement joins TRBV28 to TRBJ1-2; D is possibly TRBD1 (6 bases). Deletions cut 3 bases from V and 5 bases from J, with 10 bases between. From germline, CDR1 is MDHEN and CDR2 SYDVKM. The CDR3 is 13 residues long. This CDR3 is CASSFQGRYGYTF. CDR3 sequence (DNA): TGTGCCAGCAGTTTTCAGGGGAGGTATGGCTACACCTTC.

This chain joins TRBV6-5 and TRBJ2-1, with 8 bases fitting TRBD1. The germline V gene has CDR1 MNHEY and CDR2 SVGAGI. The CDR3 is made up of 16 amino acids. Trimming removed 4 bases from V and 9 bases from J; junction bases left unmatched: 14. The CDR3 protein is CASSSLWSGGRGEQFF. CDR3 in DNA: TGTGCCAGCAGTTCCCTTTGGTCAGGGGGCCGGGGTGAGCAGTTCTTC.